The clone carrying this T cell receptor (beta chain) came up many times. Its antigen is undetermined. Time point indicated: newly diagnosed GD, antithyroid drugs for less than 3 months. Preparation of the TCR library used RNA extracted from PBMCs. These data are taken from a study of regulatory T cells in long-lasting Graves disease. Whole-study results and caveats: Peripheral blood was the sole material, not thyroid tissue.

Libraries of TCR beta came from iRepertoire HTBI primers plus Arm-PCR of CDR3 regions. TCRdb reanalysed the multiplex PCR reads using MiXCR and keeps one entry per CDR3 protein. The sample includes fewer than 450,000 distinct CDR3 sequences, approximately 15% seen only once; the top ten take roughly 8%. The CDR3 contains 13 residues. Germline V gives CDR1 MNHNS, CDR2 SASEGT. V lost 6 bases, J lost 7 bases, and 16 bases lay in between. These same data were also listed under a study on T cells in Graves' hyperthyroidism and ophthalmopathy. This second study says: Uncontrolled infection, other autoimmune disease, pregnancy and lactation each barred patients from inclusion. The HTBI primer set was used in a first-round RT-PCR of the TCR CDR3. Blood also carried most thyroid clonotypes expanded above 0.001.

The TCR sequence derives from a woman between 40 and 55 years old with Graves disease. This chain connects TRBV6-1 to TRBJ2-7; unclear D gene. Sequencing used peripheral blood mononuclear cells (PBMCs), obtained at new diagnosis, from a patient treated with antithyroid drugs. CDR3 DNA: TGTGCCAGCAGACTGACTCAACACGGAGAGCAGTACTTC. Encoded protein: CASRLTQHGEQYF.